This record looks at one T cell receptor (beta chain) sequence and its context. The antigen this receptor binds is unknown. Base-call qualities are not available, and no considerably larger clone is one nucleotide away. Between the V and J ends, shortened by 3 bases and 2 bases respectively, the junction contains 19 bases. Looking up the germline V gene yields CDR1 KGHSH and CDR2 LQKENI. The CDR3 numbers 17 residues from cysteine through phenylalanine. Of the read, only the CDR3 DNA is kept; its 51 bases are in frame from base 1. In total, approximately 610 healthy bone marrow donors made up the cohort. At the time of sampling, every cohort member was nominally healthy, though immune exposures that went unrecorded were likely present. Of the 690 or so cohort members, around 290 had a positive CMV serostatus and 352 had a negative one, while no CMV serostatus was recorded for the donor. Every donor gave a peripheral blood sample, and the peripheral blood mononuclear cells from that sample were used for TCR beta sequencing. Genomic DNA extraction from the blood cell samples was performed with the Qiagen DNeasy Blood Extraction Kit.

This record comes from a study of cytomegalovirus exposure and HLA in healthy donors (dated by TCRdb to the late 2010s). With regard to the full study: According to an earlier analysis of 450 to 650 of the donors, roughly 180 million T cells yielded over 100 million unique TCR beta sequences and about 300 Gb of sequence data. Roughly 300 gigabases of sequencing data and 70 million to 95 million unique TCR sequences made up an early release that covered under 750 HLA-typed donors. Among the roughly 370 genotyped donors, approximately 81% belonged to the genetic ancestry cluster associated with self-reported Caucasian donors. The study aimed to test whether signatures of past pathogen exposure could be identified by cataloging public T cell receptors. The T cell repertoires of several hundred subjects were profiled by immunosequencing and related to cytomegalovirus serostatus. Along with the approximately 700-subject first cohort, a separate validation cohort of around 110 different subjects was used. To predict cytomegalovirus infection status, the study combined high-throughput TCR immunosequencing, statistical association of individual TCRs with disease status, and machine learning. A later analysis re-examined previously published TCR beta repertoires from around 670 donors and added high-resolution HLA genotyping to investigate patterns of TCR occurrence. In the later analysis, no new phenotypic data were used to find candidate immune exposures; instead, reliance was placed on TCR beta sequences and their occurrence across donors. In an earlier analysis of roughly 600 of the donors, high-throughput TCR beta sequencing was used to judge whether each TCR beta V gene segment behaved as functional or pseudogenic. Donor age, sex, ethnicity and CMV serostatus were compiled together with the repertoire data. In a later genetic analysis, genome-wide SNP genotypes for about 55% of the roughly 700 donors were used, and that subset was treated as a discovery cohort. Every discovery cohort repertoire had been produced on one sequencing platform. HLA typing included class I and class II loci at four-digit resolution. The number of typed donors differed by locus: roughly 620-630 for A, B, C, DRB1 and DQB1; 500 to 550 for DQA1; approximately 600 for DPA1; and roughly 450 for DPB1. About 5 DR-DQ haplotypes were handled as single units for association and clustering, since linkage in the cohort was strong. On average, roughly 250,000 unique TCR beta nucleotide sequences were sequenced per donor among some 420 genotyped donors of the cohort, with roughly a sixth of those sequences being non-productive. The paper's findings and limits, for the study overall: In both the original and validation cohorts, the classifier was reported to diagnose cytomegalovirus status with high specificity and sensitivity. Because some donors lacked HLA typing at each locus, the association tests relied only on the typed subset. A further reported finding was that TCR beta sequences accurately predicted the HLA-A and HLA-B alleles for most subjects in the first cohort. Broadly in line with IMGT annotations, most TCR beta V segments showed up in productive rearrangements about 90% or about 30% of the time in an earlier analysis of 450 to 750 of the donors. Some IMGT-functional V segments, including TRBV6-2 and TRBV6-3, could not be distinguished by the 87-base-pair reads and were therefore excluded. According to the authors, the approach could potentially be generalized to other disease states and immunological phenotypes. According to a later analysis, TCR association rates differed among HLA loci, with DRB1 alleles showing the most associated TCRs and HLA-C alleles showing the fewest. In a later genetic analysis, a missense DCLRE1C variant was associated with V-gene and J-gene trimming of TCR beta chains, and the association was replicated in an independent cohort. The study listed 150 to 200 TCR beta chains as associated with cytomegalovirus. Correlated functional status among segregating V segments might be attributable to linkage disequilibrium, but an unknown experimental factor could not be ruled out. Across donors, most TCR sequences were observed very rarely, whereas some public TCRs were present in many individuals. In a later analysis, HLA-associated TCR beta chains were found to be more clonally expanded and to have lower generation probabilities than equally common non-associated chains. Because counts were too low, seventeen rarely observed V segments, including chromosome 9 orphons, were excluded from the earlier analysis of under 650 of the donors. According to a later analysis, most CMV-associated TCR beta chains appeared to be HLA-restricted, and the HLA associations seemed to be driven largely by CMV exposure. In vitro tests confirmed that a few of the cytomegalovirus-associated TCR beta chains recognize cytomegalovirus antigens. Specific HLA alleles were associated with about 17,000 TCR beta sequences at a false discovery rate of 0.05 in a later analysis. Compared with the 666-donor mean, donors in an Asian-associated ancestry cluster had fewer N-insertions in productive TCRs, according to a later genetic analysis. A later analysis reported that several top co-occurrence clusters appeared linked to parvovirus B19, influenza, CMV and Epstein-Barr virus. Immune exposure information for the cohort was limited to CMV serostatus. In this cohort, only TCR beta chains were sequenced, and detectable features were limited by the absence of alpha or paired-chain data. The sequencing pipeline was judged likely to have produced a cluster of highly shared sequence variants as a technical artifact. The presence/absence analyses assumed that sequencing depth was roughly uniform across donors, and that assumption may not be true. When HLA alleles, especially DR and DQ, strongly co-occurred, attributing TCR associations to individual alleles was difficult.

Library preparation was by the immunoSEQ multiplex PCR assay. The multiplex PCR relied on a mix of 60 forward primers for TCR Vbeta segments and 13 reverse primers for TCR Jbeta segments. A multiplex PCR assay on genomic DNA amplified the CDR3 region of rearranged TCR beta genes. The amplified TCR beta libraries were sequenced on the Illumina HiSeq System as 87-base-pair reads. From the authors' description of their analysis: Across the 500 to 700 repertoires, a later analysis counted tens of millions of unique TCR beta chains, roughly 11 million of which were shared by at least two donors. A nearest-neighbor algorithm error-corrected the raw reads and collapsed the reads into unique sequences, merging closely related sequences to remove PCR and sequencing errors. V, D and J gene segments were assigned by aligning CDR3 sequences to IMGT reference sequences. For a sequence to be retained, a match of at least six nucleotides was required to both a V gene segment and a J gene segment. A rearrangement counted as productive if the CDR3 had no stop codons and remained in frame with V and J, and every other rearrangement counted as non-productive. CDR3 was defined according to IMGT convention as the region running from the second conserved V-encoded cysteine to the conserved J-encoded phenylalanine. Sequences without an unambiguous match to a single V gene segment were excluded from the earlier analysis of 587 of the donors. An earlier analysis of about 590 of the donors classified V segments as functional when productive rearrangements were above 56.7% and as segregating when the standard deviation between donors was above 5%. A statistical classification framework was built for diagnosing cytomegalovirus status from the catalog of TCR beta chain sequences. V and J gene assignment, in a later analysis, came from comparing TCR nucleotide sequences with IMGT/GENE-DB human TR gene sequences. A later analysis assigned CDR3 sequences and most-parsimonious VDJ recombination scenarios with the TCRdist pipeline. In a later analysis, every TCR beta chain was defined by the combination of its CDR3 amino acid sequence and its V-gene family, and reads without a unique V-gene family were dropped. To address suspected cross-contamination and a sequencing artifact, a later analysis removed approximately 590 highly shared, low-generation-probability nucleotide sequences. In a later analysis, a clonal expansion index was calculated for each public chain from normalized within-repertoire ranks of inferred template counts. A later analysis computed generation probabilities with a VDJ recombination model fitted to out-of-frame rearrangements, and checked the results against IGoR. A later analysis scored TCR-TCR, TCR-HLA and TCR-CMV co-occurrence with hypergeometric tests, applying a repertoire-size bias correction to TCR pairs. A later analysis estimated false discovery rates by permuting HLA or CMV assignments 20 times. A later analysis grouped co-occurring TCRs with DBSCAN, adding TCRdist sequence similarity when clustering within HLA-allele-positive subsets. For co-occurrence clustering, repertoires with fewer than 30,000 or more than 120,000 public chains were excluded, along with five repertoires with anomalous nucleotide sharing. Held by TCRdb, this immuneACCESS table contains in-frame sequences only and omits some clones. Under half of the omission traces to an unresolved V gene where checked; the cause of the rest is unknown. The V and J calls and clone size are taken from that table; D and trimming were inferred from the DNA. The table for this sample lists roughly 130,000 clones; 80% of them were counted only once. The leading ten clones occupy just over 1% of the sample.

The sample comprised PBMCs. The TCR was taken from a human donor in good health. The sequence links TRBV18 to TRBJ2-5, and possibly TRBD1, on 6 matching bases. The bases are TGTGCCAGCTCACCCAGTGGTGTCTTAACAGGGCAAGAGACCCAGTACTTC. This sequence encodes CASSPSGVLTGQETQYF.